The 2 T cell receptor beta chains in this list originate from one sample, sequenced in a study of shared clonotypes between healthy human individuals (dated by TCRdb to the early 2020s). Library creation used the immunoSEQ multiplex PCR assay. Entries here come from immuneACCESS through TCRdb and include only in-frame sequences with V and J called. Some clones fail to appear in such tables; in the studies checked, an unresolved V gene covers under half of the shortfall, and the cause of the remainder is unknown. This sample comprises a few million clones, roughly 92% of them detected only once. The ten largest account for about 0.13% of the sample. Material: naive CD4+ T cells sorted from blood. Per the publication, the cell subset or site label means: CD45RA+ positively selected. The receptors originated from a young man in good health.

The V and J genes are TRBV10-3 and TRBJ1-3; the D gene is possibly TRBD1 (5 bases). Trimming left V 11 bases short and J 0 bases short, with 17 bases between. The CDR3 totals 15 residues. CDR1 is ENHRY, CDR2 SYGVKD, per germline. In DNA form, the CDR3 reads TGTGCCTTCCGAGGGGATAATTTCTCTGGAAACACCATATATTTT. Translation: CAFRGDNFSGNTIYF.

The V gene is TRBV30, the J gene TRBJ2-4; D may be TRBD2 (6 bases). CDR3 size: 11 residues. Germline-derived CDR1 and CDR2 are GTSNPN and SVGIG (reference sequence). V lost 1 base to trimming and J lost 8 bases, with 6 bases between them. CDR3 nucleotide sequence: TGTGCCTGGAGTGCGGGGGACATTCAGTACTTC. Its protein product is CAWSAGDIQYF.